These T cell receptor beta chains were read from a single sample in a study of T cell responses to AZD1222 COVID-19 vaccine. The table came from immunoSEQ multiplex PCR; TCRdb's copy has only in-frame clones and leaves some out. The profile covers around 150,000 clones, with approximately 92% appearing a single time and 6.5% to 8.5% taken by the ten largest. Source: peripheral blood, taken 28 days after the second AZD1222 dose. Every receptor here comes from an adult who received the AZD1222 COVID-19 vaccine. Both conserved end residues are part of each CDR3. The D gene is left open where the match is weak. Clone size, where shown, is once, few, many, or a class for clones that have expanded.

clone_size | d_call | j_call | v_call | cdr3_length | cdr3_nt | cdr3_aa
once | - | TRBJ1-5 | TRBV16 | 16 | TGTGCCAGCAGCCACAAAAGTGGGGGGGTCGATCAGCCCCAGCATTTT | CASSHKSGGVDQPQHF
few | - | TRBJ1-3 | TRBV19 | 14 | TGTGCCAGTAGTACAGGCACCTCTGGAAACACCATATATTTT | CASSTGTSGNTIYF
- | - | TRBJ2-2 | TRBV2 | 13 | TGTGCCAGCGCCAGAGACTACACCGGGGAGCTGTTTTTT | CASARDYTGELFF
- | - | TRBJ2-3 | TRBV5-1 | 15 | TGCGCCAGCAGCTTGGATGACTCTTTCACAGATACGCAGTATTTT | CASSLDDSFTDTQYF
- | - | TRBJ2-5 | TRBV15 | 15 | TGTGCCACCAGCAGAGAGTCCACAGCCCCAGAGACCCAGTACTTC | CATSRESTAPETQYF
- | TRBD1 | TRBJ1-1 | TRBV28 | 17 | TGTGCCAGCCTCCCCTTACCGGGACAGGGGGACGGCATTGAAGCTTTCTTT | CASLPLPGQGDGIEAFF
- | - | TRBJ1-3 | TRBV6-5 | 15 | TGTGCCAGCAGGGGAGGGTACTTTTCTGGAAACACCATATATTTT | CASRGGYFSGNTIYF
- | TRBD1 | TRBJ1-2 | TRBV27 | 17 | TGTGCCAGCACTTCAACCTCCGGGACAGTTCCTAACTATGGCTACACCTTC | CASTSTSGTVPNYGYTF
- | TRBD2 | TRBJ2-7 | TRBV6-2/TRBV6-3 | 14 | TGTGCCAGCAGCCTCGGGAGGGAAACCTACGAGCAGTACTTC | CASSLGRETYEQYF
- | TRBD2 | TRBJ2-7 | TRBV11-2 | 15 | TGTGCCAGCAGCTTAGTTCTAGCGGGCACCTACGAGCAGTACTTC | CASSLVLAGTYEQYF
- | TRBD1 | TRBJ2-7 | TRBV7-2 | 15 | TGTGCCAGCAGAAGCGGACAGGGGACCACCTACGAGCAGTACTTC | CASRSGQGTTYEQYF
- | TRBD1 | TRBJ2-7 | TRBV11-3 | 16 | TGTGCCAGCAGCTCAAGACAGGGCCACAACTCCTACGAGCAGTACTTC | CASSSRQGHNSYEQYF
- | - | TRBJ1-2 | TRBV4-3 | 13 | TGCGCCAGCAGCCAAGAACCCCGGACTGGCTACACCTTC | CASSQEPRTGYTF
- | - | TRBJ1-2 | TRBV2 | 14 | TGTGCCAGCAGTGTGGCTAGTTTCCTCTATGGCTACACCTTC | CASSVASFLYGYTF
- | - | TRBJ1-3 | TRBV3-1/TRBV3-2 | 14 | TGTGCCAGCATGTCTACGGGGAGAGGAAACACCATATATTTT | CASMSTGRGNTIYF
- | - | TRBJ1-2 | TRBV30 | 13 | TGTGCCTGGAGTGTACTCTACCACTATGGCTACACCTTC | CAWSVLYHYGYTF
- | - | TRBJ2-7 | TRBV5-6 | 12 | TGTGCCAGCAGCTTCGGAGAGTACGAGCAGTACTTC | CASSFGEYEQYF
- | TRBD1 | TRBJ1-5 | TRBV5-5 | 16 | TGTGCCAGCAGCTTCAGCCCGGGACAGGGTCATCAGCCCCAGCATTTT | CASSFSPGQGHQPQHF
- | TRBD1 | TRBJ1-5 | TRBV6-5 | 15 | TGTGCCAGCAGTAGGGACAGGGCAGTCCATCAGCCCCAGCATTTT | CASSRDRAVHQPQHF
- | TRBD1 | TRBJ1-6 | TRBV6-1 | 16 | TGTGCCAGCAGTGTGACAGGGTTTCCACATAATTCACCCCTCCACTTT | CASSVTGFPHNSPLHF
- | - | TRBJ1-4 | TRBV19 | 14 | TGTGCCAGTACCCTGGGCGCCACGAATGAAAAACTGTTTTTT | CASTLGATNEKLFF
- | TRBD1 | TRBJ1-1 | TRBV11-1 | 14 | TGTGCCAGCAGCTACGGACAGGGCGGCACTGAAGCTTTCTTT | CASSYGQGGTEAFF
- | - | TRBJ2-7 | TRBV28 | 12 | TGTGCCAGCAGCAGACAGAACTACGAGCAGTACTTC | CASSRQNYEQYF
once | TRBD1 | TRBJ1-6 | TRBV12-3/TRBV12-4 | 13 | TGTGCCAGCAGCCGGACAGGGGACGCACCCCTCCACTTT | CASSRTGDAPLHF
- | - | TRBJ2-7 | TRBV27 | 11 | TGTGCCAGCAGAGGGGCGGCGGAGCAGTACTTC | CASRGAAEQYF
- | - | TRBJ1-2 | TRBV3-1/TRBV3-2 | 15 | TGTGCCAGCAGCCAAGTGGGAGGCGGATACTATGGCTACACCTTC | CASSQVGGGYYGYTF
- | - | TRBJ2-4 | TRBV3-1/TRBV3-2 | 11 | TGTGCCACAGCCGCAGAAAACATTCAGTACTTC | CATAAENIQYF
- | - | TRBJ1-2 | TRBV4-3 | 15 | TGCGCCAGCAGCCAAGAGTTCTTAGCTAACTATGGCTACACCTTC | CASSQEFLANYGYTF
- | - | TRBJ1-5 | TRBV9 | 17 | TGTGCCAGCAGCGTAGCCGTACCCGATGCTGGCAATCAGCCCCAGCATTTT | CASSVAVPDAGNQPQHF
- | - | TRBJ1-1 | TRBV11-3 | 16 | TGTGCCAGCAGCTTAGAAGTTTTTCCCATGAACACTGAAGCTTTCTTT | CASSLEVFPMNTEAFF
- | - | TRBJ1-6 | TRBV7-6 | 15 | TGTGCCAGCAGCTTAGTGAGCCAGGGGAATTCACCCCTCCACTTT | CASSLVSQGNSPLHF
- | - | TRBJ1-2 | TRBV7-2 | 17 | TGTGCCAGCAGCTTTGAAAATACAGGCTTAGCTAACTATGGCTACACCTTC | CASSFENTGLANYGYTF
- | - | TRBJ2-4 | TRBV19 | 16 | TGTGCCAGTAGTATAGGTTGGGGGATAGCCAAAAACATTCAGTACTTC | CASSIGWGIAKNIQYF
- | - | TRBJ2-1 | TRBV12-3/TRBV12-4 | 11 | TGTGCCAGCAAGGGCCTCAATGAGCAGTTCTTC | CASKGLNEQFF
- | - | TRBJ1-2 | TRBV7-6 | 15 | TGTGCCAGCAGCTTGGTACCCGATGCCAACTATGGCTACACCTTC | CASSLVPDANYGYTF
- | - | TRBJ1-1 | TRBV7-9 | 11 | TGTGCCAGCAGCTTGGACACTGAAGCTTTCTTT | CASSLDTEAFF
- | - | TRBJ1-1 | TRBV30 | 12 | TGTGCCTGGAGAAGGGACCATGCTGAAGCTTTCTTT | CAWRRDHAEAFF
few | TRBD1 | TRBJ2-7 | TRBV2 | 16 | TGTGCCAGCAGCGCGGAACCGGACAGGGCAGTCTACGAGCAGTACTTC | CASSAEPDRAVYEQYF
- | - | TRBJ1-5 | TRBV5-5 | 18 | TGTGCCAGCACCGCCCGTGGGGAGGCGGTATTCGGCAATCAGCCCCAGCATTTT | CASTARGEAVFGNQPQHF
- | - | TRBJ1-2 | TRBV11-2 | 13 | TGTGCCAGCAGCCCTATCGTACGACGGGGCTACACCTTC | CASSPIVRRGYTF
- | - | TRBJ2-7 | TRBV11-3 | 15 | TGTGCCAGCAGCTTAGATACTGGGGGGAGCTACGAGCAGTACTTC | CASSLDTGGSYEQYF
- | - | TRBJ1-6 | TRBV4-1 | 13 | TGCGCCAGCAGCCCCGACGGGCTCAATACCCTCCACTTT | CASSPDGLNTLHF
- | TRBD1 | TRBJ1-1 | TRBV15 | 15 | TGTGCCACCAGCAGGAGGGCAGGGGGCAACACTGAAGCTTTCTTT | CATSRRAGGNTEAFF
- | TRBD1 | TRBJ1-4 | TRBV5-1 | 15 | TGCGCCAGCAGCCCCCCGGACAGGGTGGGTGAAAAACTGTTTTTT | CASSPPDRVGEKLFF
- | - | TRBJ1-4 | TRBV4-1 | 17 | TGCGCCAGCAGCCAAGAAATGGGACGGGCAACTAATGAAAAACTGTTTTTT | CASSQEMGRATNEKLFF
- | - | TRBJ1-5 | TRBV19 | 13 | TGTGCCAGTAGTACAAATAGCAATCAGCCCCAGCATTTT | CASSTNSNQPQHF
- | - | TRBJ2-5 | TRBV7-2 | 19 | TGTGCCAGCAGCTTTCTCGAGAAGAAGAACAAACGGCGGGAAGAGACCCAGTACTTC | CASSFLEKKNKRREETQYF
once | TRBD1 | TRBJ2-1 | TRBV6-2/TRBV6-3 | 14 | TGTGCCAGCAGTTACGGTGGGACAGCCAATGAGCAGTTCTTC | CASSYGGTANEQFF
- | - | TRBJ1-6 | TRBV6-1 | 16 | TGTGCCAGCAGTGAAACGGTAGGGGTTGTAGGTTCACCCCTCCACTTT | CASSETVGVVGSPLHF
- | - | TRBJ1-1 | TRBV7-9 | 17 | TGTGCCAGCAGCTTACTGAGGACCAAAGAGGGGAACACTGAAGCTTTCTTT | CASSLLRTKEGNTEAFF
- | - | TRBJ2-1 | TRBV6-5 | 16 | TGTGCCAGCAGTTACGCGGGACAGTTGGGGGACAATGAGCAGTTCTTC | CASSYAGQLGDNEQFF
- | TRBD1 | TRBJ2-1 | TRBV4-2 | 17 | TGTGCCAGCAGCCAAGAGGGAGGACAGGGGGCGACCAATGAGCAGTTCTTC | CASSQEGGQGATNEQFF
few | TRBD1 | TRBJ1-6 | TRBV19 | 15 | TGTGCCAGTAGTACGACAGGGGCGAGAAATTCACCCCTCCACTTT | CASSTTGARNSPLHF
once | TRBD1 | TRBJ1-3 | TRBV28 | 14 | TGTGCCAGCAGCCTGGACAGGTCTGGAAACACCATATATTTT | CASSLDRSGNTIYF
- | TRBD1 | TRBJ1-2 | TRBV27 | 15 | TGTGCCAGCAGTTTATGGGCTACAGGGGGCTATGGCTACACCTTC | CASSLWATGGYGYTF
- | - | TRBJ1-5 | TRBV19 | 15 | TGTGCCAGTAGTATTACAGAATATAGCAATCAGCCCCAGCATTTT | CASSITEYSNQPQHF
- | TRBD1 | TRBJ2-1 | TRBV6-5 | 15 | TGTGCCAGCAGTTACTCGTTGACAGGGGTGAATGAGCAGTTCTTC | CASSYSLTGVNEQFF
- | - | TRBJ2-3 | TRBV24-1 | 12 | TGTGCCACCAGTGACTCCCCAGATACGCAGTATTTT | CATSDSPDTQYF
few | - | TRBJ2-7 | TRBV2 | 14 | TGTGCCAGCAGTGGAGGCACCCGATTCTACGAGCAGTACTTC | CASSGGTRFYEQYF